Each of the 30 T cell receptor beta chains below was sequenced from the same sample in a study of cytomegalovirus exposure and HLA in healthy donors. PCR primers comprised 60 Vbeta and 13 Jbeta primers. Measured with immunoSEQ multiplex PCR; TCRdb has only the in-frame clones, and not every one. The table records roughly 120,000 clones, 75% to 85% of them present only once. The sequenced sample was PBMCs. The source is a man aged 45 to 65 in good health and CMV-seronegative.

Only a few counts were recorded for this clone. CDR3 DNA: TGTGCCAGCAGTGAAGCCGCGACTAGCACAGATACGCAGTATTTT. Amino acid sequence: CASSEAATSTDTQYF. This chain joins TRBV2 and TRBJ2-3; D unclear. Trimming removed 0 bases at V and 0 bases at J, with 7 bases between. The length of the CDR3 is 15 residues. Germline V gene lookup returns CDR1 SNHLY and CDR2 FYNNEI.

This chain's CDR3 is CASSPLLSSGSTYNEQFF. CDR3 in DNA: TGTGCCAGCAGCCCGTTACTCTCTAGCGGGTCCACCTACAATGAGCAGTTCTTC. The rearrangement uses TRBV7-8 and TRBJ2-1; 8 bases line up with TRBD2. The CDR3 runs to 18 residues. V was pared by 5 bases and J by 2 bases, with 14 bases of the junction left unmatched. The germline V gene has CDR1 SGHVS and CDR2 FQNEAQ.

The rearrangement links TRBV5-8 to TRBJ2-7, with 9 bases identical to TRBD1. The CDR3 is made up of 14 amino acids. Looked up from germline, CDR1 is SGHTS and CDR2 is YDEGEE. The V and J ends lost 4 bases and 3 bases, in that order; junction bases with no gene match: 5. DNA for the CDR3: TGTGCCAGCAGCGCCGGGACAGGGTACTACGAGCAGTACTTC. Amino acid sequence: CASSAGTGYYEQYF.

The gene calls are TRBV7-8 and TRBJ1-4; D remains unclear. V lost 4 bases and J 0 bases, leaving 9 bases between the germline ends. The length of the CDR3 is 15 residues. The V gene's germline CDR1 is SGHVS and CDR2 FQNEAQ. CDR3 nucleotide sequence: TGTGCCAGCAGCTCCCGACGGGCAACTAATGAAAAACTGTTTTTT. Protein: CASSSRRATNEKLFF.

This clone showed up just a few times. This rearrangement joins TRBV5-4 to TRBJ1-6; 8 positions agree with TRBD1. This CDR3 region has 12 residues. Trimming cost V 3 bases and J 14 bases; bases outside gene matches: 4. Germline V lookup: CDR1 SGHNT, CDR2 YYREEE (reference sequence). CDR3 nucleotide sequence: TGTGCCAGCAGCTCGGGACAGGCATCCCTCCACTTT. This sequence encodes CASSSGQASLHF.

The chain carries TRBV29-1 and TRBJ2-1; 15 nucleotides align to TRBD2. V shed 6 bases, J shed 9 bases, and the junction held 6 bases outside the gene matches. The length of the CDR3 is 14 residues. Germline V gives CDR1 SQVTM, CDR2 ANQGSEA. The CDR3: CSVRTSGGAGEQFF. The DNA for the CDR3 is TGCAGCGTCAGGACTAGCGGGGGGGCGGGTGAGCAGTTCTTC.

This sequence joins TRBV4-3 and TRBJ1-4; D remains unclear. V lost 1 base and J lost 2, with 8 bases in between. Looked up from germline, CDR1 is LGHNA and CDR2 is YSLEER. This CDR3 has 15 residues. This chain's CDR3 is CASSQVGGTNEKLFF. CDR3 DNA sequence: TGCGCCAGCAGCCAAGTAGGAGGGACTAATGAAAAACTGTTTTTT.

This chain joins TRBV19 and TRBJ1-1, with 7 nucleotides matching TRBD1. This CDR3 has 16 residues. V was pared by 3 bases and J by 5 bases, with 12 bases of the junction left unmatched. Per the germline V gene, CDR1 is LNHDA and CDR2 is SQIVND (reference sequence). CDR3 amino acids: CASSIRSEGALTEAFF. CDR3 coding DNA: TGTGCCAGTAGTATCCGCAGTGAGGGGGCTTTGACTGAAGCTTTCTTT.

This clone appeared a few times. The CDR3 coding sequence is TGTGCCAGCAGTCTGACAGGTGCGGGCACTGAAGCTTTCTTT. Translated: CASSLTGAGTEAFF. The rearrangement links TRBV25-1 to TRBJ1-1; tentative D call: TRBD1 (6 bases). In germline, CDR1 is MGHDK, CDR2 SYGVNS. The CDR3 extends over 14 amino acids. V dropped 5 bases and J dropped 4 bases, with 14 bases sitting between them.

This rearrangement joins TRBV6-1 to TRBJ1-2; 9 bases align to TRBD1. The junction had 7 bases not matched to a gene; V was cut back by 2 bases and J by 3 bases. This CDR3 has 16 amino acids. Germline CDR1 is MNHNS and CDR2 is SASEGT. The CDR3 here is CASSENGWTGDYGYTF. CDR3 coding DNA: TGTGCCAGCAGTGAAAATGGATGGACAGGGGACTATGGCTACACCTTC.

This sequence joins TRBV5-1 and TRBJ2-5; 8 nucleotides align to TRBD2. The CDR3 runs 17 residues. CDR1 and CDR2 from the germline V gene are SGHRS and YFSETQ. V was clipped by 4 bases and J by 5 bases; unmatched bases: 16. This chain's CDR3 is CASSPNPGSGAGETQYF. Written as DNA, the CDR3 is TGCGCCAGCAGCCCAAACCCAGGTAGCGGGGCCGGGGAGACCCAGTACTTC. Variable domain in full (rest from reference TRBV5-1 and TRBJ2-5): KAGVTQTPRYLIKTRGQQVTLSCSPISGHRSVSWYQQTPGQGLQFLFEYFSETQRNKGNFPGRFSGRQFSNSRSEMNVSTLELGDSALYLCASSPNPGSGAGETQYFGPGTRLLVL.

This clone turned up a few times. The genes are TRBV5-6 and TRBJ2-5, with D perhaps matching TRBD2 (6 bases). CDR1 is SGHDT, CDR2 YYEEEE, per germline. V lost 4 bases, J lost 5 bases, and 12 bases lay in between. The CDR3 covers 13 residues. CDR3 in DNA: TGTGCCAGCAGCACCGGGACTGCTGAGACCCAGTACTTC. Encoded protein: CASSTGTAETQYF. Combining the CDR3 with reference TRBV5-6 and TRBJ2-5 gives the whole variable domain DAGVTQSPTHLIKTRGQQVTLRCSPKSGHDTVSWYQQALGQGPQFIFQYYEEEERQRGNFPDRFSGHQFPNYSSELNVNALLLGDSALYLCASSTGTAETQYFGPGTRLLVL.

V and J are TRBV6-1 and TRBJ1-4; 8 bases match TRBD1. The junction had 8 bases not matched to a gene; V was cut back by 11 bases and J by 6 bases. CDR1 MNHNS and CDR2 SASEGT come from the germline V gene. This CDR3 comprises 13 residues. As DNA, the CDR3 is TGTGCCGGTAGGACAGGGAGGGATGAAAAACTGTTTTTT. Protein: CAGRTGRDEKLFF.

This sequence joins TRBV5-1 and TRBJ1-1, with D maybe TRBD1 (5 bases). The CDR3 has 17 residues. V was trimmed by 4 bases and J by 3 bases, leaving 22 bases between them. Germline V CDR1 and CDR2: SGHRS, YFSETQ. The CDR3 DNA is TGCGCCAGCAGCCTGCATGCTCGGGGGGTTGTTGACACTGAAGCTTTCTTT. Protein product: CASSLHARGVVDTEAFF.

The CDR3 DNA reads TGCGCCAGCAGCTTGTCTACGGGGGACCAAGAGACCCAGTACTTC. Encoded protein: CASSLSTGDQETQYF. The chain combines TRBV5-1 with TRBJ2-5, with TRBD2 as a possible D gene (6 bases). This CDR3 has 15 residues. Trimming took off 1 base at V and 0 bases at J, with 10 bases between the two ends. Germline loops: CDR1 SGHRS, CDR2 YFSETQ.

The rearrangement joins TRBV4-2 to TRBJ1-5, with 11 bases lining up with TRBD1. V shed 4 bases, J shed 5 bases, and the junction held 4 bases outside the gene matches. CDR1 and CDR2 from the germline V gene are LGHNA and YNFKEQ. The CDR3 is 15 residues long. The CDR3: CASSRQGQGDQPQHF. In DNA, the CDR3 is TGTGCCAGCAGCCGCCAGGGACAGGGGGATCAGCCCCAGCATTTT.

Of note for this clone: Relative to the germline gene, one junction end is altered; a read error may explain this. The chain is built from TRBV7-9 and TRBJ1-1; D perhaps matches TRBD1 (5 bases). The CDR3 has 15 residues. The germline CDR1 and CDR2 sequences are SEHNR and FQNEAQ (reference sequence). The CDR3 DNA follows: TGTTCCAGCAGCTTAGTTGCGGGGGAAGGGGCTGAAGCTTTCTTT. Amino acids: CSSSLVAGEGAEAFF.

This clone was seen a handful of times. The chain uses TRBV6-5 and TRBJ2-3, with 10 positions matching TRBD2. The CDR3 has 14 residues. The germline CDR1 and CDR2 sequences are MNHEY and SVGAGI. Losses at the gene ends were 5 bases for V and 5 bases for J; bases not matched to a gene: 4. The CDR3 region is CASSLAGAEDTQYF. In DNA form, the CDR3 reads TGTGCCAGCAGTCTAGCGGGGGCGGAAGATACGCAGTATTTT.

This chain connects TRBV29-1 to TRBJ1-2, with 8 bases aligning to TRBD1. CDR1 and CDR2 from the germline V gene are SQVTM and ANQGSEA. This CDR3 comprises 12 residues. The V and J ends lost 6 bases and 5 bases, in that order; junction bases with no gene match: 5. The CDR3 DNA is TGCAGCGTGGAGACAGGGGAATATGGCTACACCTTC. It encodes CSVETGEYGYTF.

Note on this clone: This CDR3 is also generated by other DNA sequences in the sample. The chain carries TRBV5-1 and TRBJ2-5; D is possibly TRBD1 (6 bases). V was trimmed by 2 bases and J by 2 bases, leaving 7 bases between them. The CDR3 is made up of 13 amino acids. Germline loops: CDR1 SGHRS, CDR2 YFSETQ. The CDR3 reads CASSLQGQETQYF. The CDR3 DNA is TGCGCCAGCAGCTTACAGGGTCAAGAGACCCAGTACTTC.

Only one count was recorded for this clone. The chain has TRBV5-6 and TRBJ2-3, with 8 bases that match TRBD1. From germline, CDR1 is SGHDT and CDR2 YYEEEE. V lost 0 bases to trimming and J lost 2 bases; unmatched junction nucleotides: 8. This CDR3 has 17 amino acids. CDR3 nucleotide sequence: TGTGCCAGCAGCTTGGCCGTTTGGCAGGGGGCCACAGATACGCAGTATTTT. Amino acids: CASSLAVWQGATDTQYF.

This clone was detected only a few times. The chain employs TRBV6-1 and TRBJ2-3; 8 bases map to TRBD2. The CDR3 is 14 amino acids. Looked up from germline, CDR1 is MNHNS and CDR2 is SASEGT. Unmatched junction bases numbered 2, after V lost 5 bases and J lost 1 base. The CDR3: CASSFGGGTDTQYF. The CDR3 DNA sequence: TGTGCCAGCAGTTTCGGGGGGGGCACAGATACGCAGTATTTT.

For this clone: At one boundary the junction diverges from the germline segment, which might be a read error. CDR3 amino acids: CSSSYRGGPNEQFF. CDR3 bases: TGTTCCAGCAGCTACCGTGGAGGCCCCAATGAGCAGTTCTTC. This rearrangement joins TRBV7-9 to TRBJ2-1; perhaps TRBD2 as D (5 bases). Germline-derived CDR1 and CDR2 are SEHNR and FQNEAQ (reference sequence). The CDR3 is 14 amino acids.

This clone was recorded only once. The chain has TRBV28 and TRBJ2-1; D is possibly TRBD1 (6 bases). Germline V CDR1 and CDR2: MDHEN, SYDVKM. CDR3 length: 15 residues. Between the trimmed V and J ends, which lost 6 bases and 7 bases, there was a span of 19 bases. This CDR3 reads CASRTTGTNGNEQFF. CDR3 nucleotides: TGTGCCAGCAGGACTACCGGGACAAATGGGAATGAGCAGTTCTTC.

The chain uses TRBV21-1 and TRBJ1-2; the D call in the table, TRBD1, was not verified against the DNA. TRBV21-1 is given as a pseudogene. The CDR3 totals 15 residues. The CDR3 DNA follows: TGTGCCAGCAGCAAAGGGGCAGGGGGCGACTATGGCTACACCTTC. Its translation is CASSKGAGGDYGYTF.

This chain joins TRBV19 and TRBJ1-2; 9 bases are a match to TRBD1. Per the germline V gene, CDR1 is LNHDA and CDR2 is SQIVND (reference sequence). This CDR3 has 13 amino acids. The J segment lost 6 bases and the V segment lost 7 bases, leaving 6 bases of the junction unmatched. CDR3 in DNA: TGTGCCAGTAAAACAGGGGGCGTGAATGGCTACACCTTC. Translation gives CASKTGGVNGYTF. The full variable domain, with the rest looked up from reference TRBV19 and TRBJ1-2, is DGGITQSPKYLFRKEGQNVTLSCEQNLNHDAMYWYRQDPGQGLRLIYYSQIVNDFQKGDIAEGYSVSREKKESFPLTVTSAQKNPTAFYLCASKTGGVNGYTFGSGTRLTVV.

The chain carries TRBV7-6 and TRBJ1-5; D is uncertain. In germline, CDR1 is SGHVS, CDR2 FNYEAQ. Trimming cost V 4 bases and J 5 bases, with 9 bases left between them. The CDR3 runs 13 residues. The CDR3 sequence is CASSSLGDQPQHF. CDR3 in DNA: TGTGCCAGCAGCTCCCTCGGGGATCAGCCCCAGCATTTT.

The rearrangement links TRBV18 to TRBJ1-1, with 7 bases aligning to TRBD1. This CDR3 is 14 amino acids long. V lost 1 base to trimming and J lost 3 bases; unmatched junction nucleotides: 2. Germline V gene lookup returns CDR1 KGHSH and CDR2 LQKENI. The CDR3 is CASSPRQGDTEAFF. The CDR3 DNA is TGTGCCAGCTCACCACGACAGGGAGACACTGAAGCTTTCTTT.

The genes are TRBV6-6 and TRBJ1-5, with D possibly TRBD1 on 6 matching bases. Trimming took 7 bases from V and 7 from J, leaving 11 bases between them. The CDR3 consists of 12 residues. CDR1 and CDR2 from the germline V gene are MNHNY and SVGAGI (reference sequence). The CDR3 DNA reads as TGTGCCAGCATGAGCAGGGGCCAGCCCCAGCATTTT. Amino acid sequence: CASMSRGQPQHF.

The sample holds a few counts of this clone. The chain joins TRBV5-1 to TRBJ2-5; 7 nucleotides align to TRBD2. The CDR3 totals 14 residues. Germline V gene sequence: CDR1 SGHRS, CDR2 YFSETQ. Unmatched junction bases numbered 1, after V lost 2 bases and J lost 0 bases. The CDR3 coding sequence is TGCGCCAGCAGCTTCAGCGGGGACCAAGAGACCCAGTACTTC. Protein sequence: CASSFSGDQETQYF.